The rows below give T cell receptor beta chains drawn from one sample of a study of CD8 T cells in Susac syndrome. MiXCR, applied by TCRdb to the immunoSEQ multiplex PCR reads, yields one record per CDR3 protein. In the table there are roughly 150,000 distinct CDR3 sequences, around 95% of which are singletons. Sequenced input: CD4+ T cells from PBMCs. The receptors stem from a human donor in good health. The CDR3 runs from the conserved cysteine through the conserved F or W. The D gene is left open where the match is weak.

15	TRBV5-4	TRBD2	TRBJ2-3	CASSPVAGGTDTQYF	TGTGCCAGCAGCCCGGTAGCGGGGGGCACAGATACGCAGTATTTT
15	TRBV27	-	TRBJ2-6	CATRGLGTGANVLTF	TGTGCCACCAGGGGTCTCGGGACAGGGGCCAACGTCCTGACTTTC
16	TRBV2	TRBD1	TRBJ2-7	CASSEVGTGGRVEQYF	TGTGCCAGCAGTGAAGTCGGGACAGGGGGCCGAGTCGAGCAGTACTTC
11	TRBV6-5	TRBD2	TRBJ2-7	CAAGRDHEQYF	TGTGCAGCAGGGAGGGACCACGAGCAGTACTTC
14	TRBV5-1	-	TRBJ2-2	CASSLATHTGELFF	TGCGCCAGCAGCTTGGCCACCCACACCGGGGAGCTGTTTTTT
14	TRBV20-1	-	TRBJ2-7	CSARVAREGYEQYF	TGCAGTGCTAGAGTAGCCAGGGAAGGCTACGAGCAGTACTTC
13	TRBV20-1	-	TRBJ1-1	CSAREISNTEAFF	TGCAGTGCTAGAGAAATCTCGAACACTGAAGCTTTCTTT
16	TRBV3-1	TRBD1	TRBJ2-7	CASSQGLRGGRAEQYF	TGTGCCAGCAGCCAAGGATTGAGAGGGGGCCGAGCCGAGCAGTACTTC
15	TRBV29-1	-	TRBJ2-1	CSVEEVAGFGNEQFF	TGCAGCGTTGAAGAGGTGGCCGGTTTCGGCAATGAGCAGTTCTTC
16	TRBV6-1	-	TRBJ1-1	CASSPGYRDQNTEAFF	TGTGCCAGCAGTCCAGGATACAGGGATCAAAACACTGAAGCTTTCTTT
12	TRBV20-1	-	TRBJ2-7	CTAPLTFYEQYF	TGCACCGCTCCCCTTACCTTCTACGAGCAGTACTTC
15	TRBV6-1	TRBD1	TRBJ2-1	CASSTPGTGKNEQFF	TGTGCCAGCAGTACCCCCGGGACAGGAAAGAATGAGCAGTTCTTC
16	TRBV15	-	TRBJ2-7	CATSSLQGGYSYEQYF	TGTGCCACCAGCAGTTTGCAGGGGGGTTACTCCTACGAGCAGTACTTC
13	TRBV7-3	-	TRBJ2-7	CASSFTTQGEQYF	TGTGCCAGCAGTTTCACGACCCAGGGCGAGCAGTACTTC
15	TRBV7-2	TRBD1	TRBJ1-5	CASSYGTGDRGAQHF	TGTGCCAGCAGCTACGGGACAGGGGATAGGGGGGCCCAGCATTTT
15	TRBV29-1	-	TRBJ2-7	CSVKPGVAHRGEQYF	TGCAGCGTTAAACCGGGCGTCGCGCATCGTGGCGAGCAGTACTTC
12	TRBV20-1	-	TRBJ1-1	CSAGRVGQKAFF	TGCAGTGCTGGCCGAGTAGGACAGAAAGCTTTCTTT
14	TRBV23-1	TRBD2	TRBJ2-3	CASRASGFQDTQYF	TGCGCCAGCAGGGCTAGCGGTTTCCAAGATACGCAGTATTTT
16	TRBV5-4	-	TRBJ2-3	CASSPPEARATDTQYF	TGTGCCAGCAGCCCGCCTGAAGCCCGGGCCACAGATACGCAGTATTTT
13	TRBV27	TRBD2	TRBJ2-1	CASSPGTSPEQFF	TGTGCCAGCAGTCCCGGGACTAGCCCTGAGCAGTTCTTC
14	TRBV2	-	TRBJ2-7	CASSDWQGRDEQYF	TGTGCCAGCAGTGACTGGCAAGGCAGGGACGAGCAGTACTTC
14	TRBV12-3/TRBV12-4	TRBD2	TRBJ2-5	CASSLAGGWQTQYF	TGTGCCAGCAGTCTAGCGGGGGGATGGCAGACCCAGTACTTC